This T cell receptor beta chain came from a study of T cells in Graves' hyperthyroidism and ophthalmopathy. Trimming stripped 1 base from V and 4 bases from J, with 7 bases between. The CDR3 runs to 13 residues. CDR1 SEHNR and CDR2 FQNEAQ come from the germline V gene (reference sequence). As regards this clonotype: A much bigger clone sits one base away, suggesting this may be a read error. Since the CDR3 does not end with the conserved phenylalanine or tryptophan, this likely comes from a read error.

Using RNA transcripts as the source, TCR beta CDR3 regions were amplified. A set of HTBI primers served as the primers for a first-round RT-PCR of the TCR CDR3. Each CDR3 protein is one row after TCRdb ran MiXCR on the multiplex PCR reads. The sample contains just under 750,000 distinct CDR3 sequences, 35% of which appear only once. Sequenced material: blood. V gene TRBV7-9 combines with J gene TRBJ1-1, with D unclear. This TCR was sampled from a woman aged 40 to 50 with Graves' hyperthyroidism. The CDR3 loop is CASSLGRTTEAFS. Written as DNA, the CDR3 is TGTGCCAGCAGCTTAGGGCGGACCACTGAAGCTTTCTCT.